Listed here are 25 T cell receptor beta chains from one sample, sequenced in a study of blood T cell repertoires in COVID-19. Using immunoSEQ multiplex PCR, the repertoire was profiled, and TCRdb retains in-frame clones only, with some absent. The sample yields 200,000 to 300,000 clones, 70% to 90% seen once. Sequencing was carried out using peripheral blood. The source is a woman in her fifties or sixties with active or convalescent COVID-19.

The chain has TRBV3-1 (or the pseudogene TRBV3-2) and TRBJ2-7, with 11 bases matching TRBD1. The V segment lost 5 bases and the J segment 12 bases; nucleotides outside the gene matches: 9. The germline V gene encodes CDR1 LGHDT and CDR2 YNNKEL (reference sequence). The CDR3 length is 13 residues. CDR3 in DNA: TGTGCCAGCAGCTTAAGGACAGGGGGCTGGTTGTACGTC. Translated: CASSLRTGGWLYV.

The chain is built from TRBV4-1 and TRBJ2-3, with D unresolved. The CDR3 spans 14 residues. CDR1 and CDR2 from the germline V gene are MGHRA and YSYEKL. V lost 1 base and J lost 0, with 5 bases in between. The CDR3 DNA is TGCGCCAGCAGCCAAGGGCAAAGCACAGATACGCAGTATTTT. This sequence encodes CASSQGQSTDTQYF.

This chain uses TRBV6-5 with TRBJ2-1; 7 bases line up with TRBD1. Germline CDR1 reads MNHEY; CDR2 reads SVGAGI. CDR3 length equals 14 residues. J was trimmed by 7 bases and V by 11 bases; bases with no gene match: 14. As DNA, the CDR3 is TGTGCCTCTCAAGGGGGCGCTGGTCCTAATGAGCAGTTCTTC. Amino acid sequence: CASQGGAGPNEQFF.

The chain combines TRBV29-1 with TRBJ2-1; D might be TRBD2 (5 bases). The germline CDR1 and CDR2 sequences are SQVTM and ANQGSEA. Deletions cut 1 base from V and 5 bases from J, with 6 bases between. The CDR3 extends over 12 amino acids. This CDR3 reads CSVEGRDNEQFF. The CDR3 DNA is TGCAGCGTTGAAGGGCGGGACAATGAGCAGTTCTTC.

The gene calls are TRBV5-4 and TRBJ1-2; TRBD1 matches 8 bases. There are 14 residues in the CDR3. V was pared by 1 base and J by 6 bases, with 5 bases of the junction left unmatched. Germline V lookup: CDR1 SGHNT, CDR2 YYREEE (reference sequence). CDR3 residues: CASSLSTGVDGYTF. CDR3 coding DNA: TGTGCCAGCAGCTTGTCGACAGGGGTTGATGGCTACACCTTC.

This clone appeared a few times. V is TRBV27 and J is TRBJ1-2; 10 nucleotides align to TRBD1. In germline, CDR1 is MNHEY, CDR2 SMNVEV (reference sequence). The CDR3 sequence is 15 residues long. V dropped 5 bases and J dropped 5; count of bases not matched to a gene: 8. CDR3 protein: CASSLSGQGWYGYTF. CDR3 bases: TGTGCCAGCAGTCTCTCGGGACAGGGGTGGTATGGCTACACCTTC.

This clone was observed a handful of times. The CDR3 reads CASSLNRAYPNYGYTF. The CDR3 nucleotides read TGTGCCAGCAGCCTCAACAGGGCCTATCCTAACTATGGCTACACCTTC. The chain links TRBV7-8 to TRBJ1-2, with a possible D match to TRBD1 (6 bases). V was shortened by 5 bases and J by 0 bases, with 16 bases between the two germline ends. Germline CDR1 SGHVS, CDR2 FQNEAQ. This CDR3 contains 16 residues.

V is TRBV10-2 and J is TRBJ1-2; D remains unclear. CDR3 length equals 14 residues. From germline, CDR1 is WSHSY and CDR2 SAAADI. V shed 3 bases and J shed 3 bases, with 11 bases lying between them. The CDR3 spells CASSEGMEDYGYTF. CDR3 in DNA: TGCGCCAGCAGTGAAGGGATGGAGGACTATGGCTACACCTTC.

The gene calls are TRBV3-1 (or the pseudogene TRBV3-2) and TRBJ2-2, with D possibly matching TRBD2 (6 bases). The V gene's germline CDR1 is LGHDT and CDR2 YNNKEL (reference sequence). This CDR3 has 15 amino acids. The V and J ends lost 2 bases and 5 bases respectively, with 12 bases between them. The CDR3 loop is CASSQRGGSTGELFF. CDR3 DNA: TGTGCCAGCAGCCAAAGAGGAGGGTCTACCGGGGAGCTGTTTTTT.

This clone was detected once. This chain links TRBV5-1 with TRBJ2-2; 11 positions match TRBD2. This CDR3 region has 16 residues. V gave up 2 bases and J gave up 7 bases; unmatched junction bases: 7. Germline loops: CDR1 SGHRS, CDR2 YFSETQ. The CDR3 region has the DNA TGCGCCAGCAGCTTATCCGGGACTAGCGGAAGCGGGGAGCTGTTTTTT. It encodes CASSLSGTSGSGELFF.

The chain links TRBV19 to TRBJ1-3; D may be TRBD1 (6 bases). V was trimmed by 2 bases and J by 5 bases, leaving 13 bases between them. The CDR3 covers 15 residues. The V gene's germline CDR1 is LNHDA and CDR2 SQIVND (reference sequence). The CDR3 is CASSIPQGRRNTIYF. CDR3 DNA: TGTGCCAGTAGTATACCCCAGGGGAGACGAAACACCATATATTTT.

The chain combines TRBV5-6 with TRBJ1-1; no clear D. CDR1 and CDR2 from the germline V gene are SGHDT and YYEEEE. This CDR3 is built from 14 residues. The V end lost 4 bases, the J end lost 4 bases, and 14 bases lay between the germline ends. CDR3: CASSPYWGGTEAFF. The CDR3 DNA follows: TGTGCCAGCAGCCCTTACTGGGGAGGCACTGAAGCTTTCTTT.

The CDR3 nucleotides are TGTGCCAGCAGTCCGTCTAGCGGGGGTAGCACAGATACGCAGTATTTT. Amino acids: CASSPSSGGSTDTQYF. This sequence joins TRBV2 and TRBJ2-3, with 10 bases lining up with TRBD2. Per the germline V gene, CDR1 is SNHLY and CDR2 is FYNNEI. Unmatched junction bases numbered 5, after V lost 5 bases and J lost 0 bases. The CDR3 covers 16 residues.

The V and J genes are TRBV7-2 and TRBJ2-2; D unclear. The germline V and J ends were trimmed by 4 bases and 0 bases, with 9 bases remaining between them. The CDR3 has 15 amino acids. Germline V gene lookup returns CDR1 SGHTA and CDR2 FQGNSA. The CDR3 loop reads CASSSLDTNTGELFF. The CDR3 nucleotides read TGTGCCAGCAGCTCATTAGACACGAACACCGGGGAGCTGTTTTTT.

This chain connects TRBV28 to TRBJ1-1, with D perhaps matching TRBD1 (5 bases). V was clipped by 7 bases and J by 1 base, with 16 bases between them. This CDR3 contains 15 residues. Germline V gene sequence: CDR1 MDHEN, CDR2 SYDVKM. CDR3 region: CASITHGGANTEAFF. In DNA form, the CDR3 reads TGTGCCAGCATTACCCACGGAGGGGCGAACACTGAAGCTTTCTTT. The variable domain in full, completed from reference TRBV28 and TRBJ1-1, reads DVKVTQSSRYLVKRTGEKVFLECVQDMDHENMFWYRQDPGLGLRLIYFSYDVKMKEKGDIPEGYSVSREKKERFSLILESASTNQTSMYLCASITHGGANTEAFFGQGTRLTVV.

The V and J genes are TRBV28 and TRBJ2-1, with TRBD2 identical over 7 bases. This CDR3 is 15 amino acids long. With 6 bases clipped from V and 0 bases from J, the junction kept 5 bases outside the gene matches. Germline V gene sequence: CDR1 MDHEN, CDR2 SYDVKM. The CDR3 DNA reads as TGTGCCAGCAGAAATAGCGGGCCCTCCTACAATGAGCAGTTCTTC. This gives the protein CASRNSGPSYNEQFF.

The J gene is TRBJ2-2, the V gene TRBV5-1; the D gene is possibly TRBD1 (5 bases). Germline V gene sequence: CDR1 SGHRS, CDR2 YFSETQ. V lost 0 bases, J lost 5 bases, and 14 bases lay in between. This CDR3 contains 16 residues. Here the CDR3 DNA reads TGCGCCAGCAGCTTGGCAGGCAGGGTCGGTACCGGGGAGCTGTTTTTT. Its translation: CASSLAGRVGTGELFF.

The chain combines TRBV18 with TRBJ2-2; the match to TRBD1 covers 9 bases. From germline, CDR1 is KGHSH and CDR2 LQKENI. J was trimmed by 4 bases and V by 4 bases; bases with no gene match: 7. CDR3 length: 16 amino acids. CDR3 coding DNA: TGTGCCAGCTCACGAACAGGGGGCAGTGGCACCGGGGAGCTGTTTTTT. Translated: CASSRTGGSGTGELFF.

The chain employs TRBV7-2 and TRBJ2-3; unclear D gene. V was cut by 1 base and J by 2 bases, with 10 bases left in between. From germline, CDR1 is SGHTA and CDR2 FQGNSA. CDR3 length: 15 amino acids. This CDR3 reads CASSLVAELTDTQYF. CDR3 nucleotide sequence: TGTGCCAGCAGCTTAGTGGCGGAGCTCACAGATACGCAGTATTTT.

V gene TRBV7-2 combines with J gene TRBJ1-5, with D perhaps matching TRBD1 (6 bases). Deletions cut 1 base from V and 8 bases from J, with 12 bases between. This CDR3 has 14 residues. CDR1 is SGHTA and CDR2 is FQGNSA in the germline V gene. Here the CDR3 DNA reads TGTGCCAGCAGCTTAGAGGGGGGGCGTAAGCCCCAGCATTTT. This gives the protein CASSLEGGRKPQHF.

This clone was picked up a small number of times. J is TRBJ1-6 and V is TRBV28; possible D gene TRBD1, 5 bases. Germline V gene data show CDR1 as MDHEN and CDR2 as SYDVKM. Trimming stripped 7 bases from V and 3 bases from J, with 19 bases between. The CDR3 consists of 17 residues. The CDR3 loop reads CASTLGGSGFYNSPLHF. Written as DNA, the CDR3 is TGTGCCAGCACCCTCGGGGGGTCTGGGTTCTATAATTCACCCCTCCACTTT.

This chain uses TRBV11-3 with TRBJ2-2, with 9 bases matching TRBD1. The CDR3 runs to 16 residues. V dropped 4 bases and J dropped 1; count of bases not matched to a gene: 4. The germline V gene has CDR1 SGHNT and CDR2 YENEEA. The CDR3 DNA reads TGTGCCAGCAGCTACCCGGGACAGGGGAACACCGGGGAGCTGTTTTTT. It is translated as CASSYPGQGNTGELFF.

The genes are TRBV28 and TRBJ2-5; D perhaps matches TRBD2 (5 bases). Germline V gene sequence: CDR1 MDHEN, CDR2 SYDVKM. The CDR3 length is 12 residues. V lost 5 bases, J lost 7 bases, and 11 bases lay in between. CDR3 sequence: CASSLETMTQYF. The DNA for the CDR3 is TGTGCCAGCAGTCTGGAGACTATGACCCAGTACTTC.

This rearrangement joins TRBV11-2 to TRBJ2-1; a possible D gene is TRBD2 (6 bases). CDR1 and CDR2 (germline): SGHAT, FQNNGV. The V and J ends lost 4 bases and 8 bases respectively, with 15 bases between them. This CDR3 has 14 amino acids. CDR3 nucleotide sequence: TGTGCCAGCAGCTCGGCCCGCGGGGTCGATGAGCAGTTCTTC. This sequence encodes CASSSARGVDEQFF.

This clone has a handful of counts. The chain has TRBV10-2 and TRBJ2-2, with a tentative D call TRBD2 (5 bases). This CDR3 has 14 residues. Trimming stripped 2 bases from V and 3 bases from J, with 7 bases between. Germline loops: CDR1 WSHSY, CDR2 SAAADI. The CDR3 region is CASSETRDTGELFF. The CDR3 region has the DNA TGCGCCAGCAGTGAGACTAGAGACACCGGGGAGCTGTTTTTT.